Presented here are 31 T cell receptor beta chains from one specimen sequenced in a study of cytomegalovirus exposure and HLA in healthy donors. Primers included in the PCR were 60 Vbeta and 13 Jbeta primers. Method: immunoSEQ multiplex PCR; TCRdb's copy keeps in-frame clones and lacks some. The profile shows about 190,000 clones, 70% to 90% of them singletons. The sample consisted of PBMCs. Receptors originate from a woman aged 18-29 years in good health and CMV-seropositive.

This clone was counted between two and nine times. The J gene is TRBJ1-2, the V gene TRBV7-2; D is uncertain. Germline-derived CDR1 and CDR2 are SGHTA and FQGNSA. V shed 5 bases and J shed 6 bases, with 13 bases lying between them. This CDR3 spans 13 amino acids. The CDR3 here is CASSLLRRDGYTF. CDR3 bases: TGTGCCAGCAGCCTTCTGAGGAGGGATGGCTACACCTTC.

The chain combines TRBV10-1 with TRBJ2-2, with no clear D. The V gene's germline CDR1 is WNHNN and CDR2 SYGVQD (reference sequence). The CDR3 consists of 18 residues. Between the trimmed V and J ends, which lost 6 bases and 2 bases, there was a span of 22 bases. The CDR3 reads CASREPPCGHTNTGELFF. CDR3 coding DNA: TGCGCCAGCAGGGAACCCCCATGTGGGCACACCAACACCGGGGAGCTGTTTTTT.

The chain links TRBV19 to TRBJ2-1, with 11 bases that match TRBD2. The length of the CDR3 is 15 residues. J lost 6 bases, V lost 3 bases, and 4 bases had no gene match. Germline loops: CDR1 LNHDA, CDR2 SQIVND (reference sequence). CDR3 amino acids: CASSILAGGFNEQFF. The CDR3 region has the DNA TGTGCCAGTAGTATCCTAGCGGGGGGCTTCAATGAGCAGTTCTTC.

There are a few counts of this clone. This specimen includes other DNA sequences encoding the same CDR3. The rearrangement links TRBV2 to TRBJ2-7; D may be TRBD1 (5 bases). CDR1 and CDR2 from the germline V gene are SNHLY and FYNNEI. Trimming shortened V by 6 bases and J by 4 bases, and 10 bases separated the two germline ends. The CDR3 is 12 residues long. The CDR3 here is CASRTDTYEQYF. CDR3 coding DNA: TGTGCCAGCAGGACAGATACATACGAGCAGTACTTC. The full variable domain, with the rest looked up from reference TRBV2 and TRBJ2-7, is EPEVTQTPSHQVTQMGQEVILRCVPISNHLYFYWYRQILGQKVEFLVSFYNNEISEKSEIFDDQFSVERPDGSNFTLKIRSTKLEDSAMYFCASRTDTYEQYFGPGTRLTVT.

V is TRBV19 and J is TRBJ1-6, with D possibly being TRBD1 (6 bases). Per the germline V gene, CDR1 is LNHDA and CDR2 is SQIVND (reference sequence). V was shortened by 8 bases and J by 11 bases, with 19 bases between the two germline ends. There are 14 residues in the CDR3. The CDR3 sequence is CASRSGQGVAPLHF. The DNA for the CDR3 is TGTGCCAGTCGGTCGGGACAAGGAGTTGCACCCCTCCACTTT.

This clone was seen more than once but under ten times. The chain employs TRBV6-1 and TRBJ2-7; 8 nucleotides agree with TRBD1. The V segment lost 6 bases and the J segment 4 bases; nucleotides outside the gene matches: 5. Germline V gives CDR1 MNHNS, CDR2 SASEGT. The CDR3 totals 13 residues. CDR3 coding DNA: TGTGCCAGCAGCCGGACAGGGAGTTACGAGCAGTACGTC. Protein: CASSRTGSYEQYV.

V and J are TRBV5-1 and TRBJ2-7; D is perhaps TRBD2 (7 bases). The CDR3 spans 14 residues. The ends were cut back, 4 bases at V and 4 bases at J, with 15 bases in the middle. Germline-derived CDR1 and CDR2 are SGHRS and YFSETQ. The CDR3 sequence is CASSMGGGGYEQYF. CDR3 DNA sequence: TGCGCCAGCAGCATGGGCGGGGGCGGGTACGAGCAGTACTTC.

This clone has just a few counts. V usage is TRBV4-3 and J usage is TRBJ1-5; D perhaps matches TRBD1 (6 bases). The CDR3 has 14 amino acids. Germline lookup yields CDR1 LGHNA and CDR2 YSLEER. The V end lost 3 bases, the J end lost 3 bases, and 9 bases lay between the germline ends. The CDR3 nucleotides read TGCGCCAGCAGCCACGACAGGTTCAATCAGCCCCAGCATTTT. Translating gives CASSHDRFNQPQHF.

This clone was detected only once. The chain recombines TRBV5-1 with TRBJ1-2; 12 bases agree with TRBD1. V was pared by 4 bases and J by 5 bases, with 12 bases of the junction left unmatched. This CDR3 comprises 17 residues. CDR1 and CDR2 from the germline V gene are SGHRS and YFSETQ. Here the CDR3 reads CASSPTGTGGVRYGYTF. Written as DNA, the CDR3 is TGCGCCAGCAGCCCCACCGGGACAGGGGGCGTTCGGTATGGCTACACCTTC.

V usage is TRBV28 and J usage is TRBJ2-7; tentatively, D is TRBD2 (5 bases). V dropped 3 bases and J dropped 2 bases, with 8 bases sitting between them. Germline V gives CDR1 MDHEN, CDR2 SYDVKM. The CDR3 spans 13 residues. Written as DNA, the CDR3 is TGTGCCAGCAGTTTGAGAGGGCCCTACGAGCAGTACTTC. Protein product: CASSLRGPYEQYF. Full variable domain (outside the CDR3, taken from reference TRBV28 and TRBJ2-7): DVKVTQSSRYLVKRTGEKVFLECVQDMDHENMFWYRQDPGLGLRLIYFSYDVKMKEKGDIPEGYSVSREKKERFSLILESASTNQTSMYLCASSLRGPYEQYFGPGTRLTVT.

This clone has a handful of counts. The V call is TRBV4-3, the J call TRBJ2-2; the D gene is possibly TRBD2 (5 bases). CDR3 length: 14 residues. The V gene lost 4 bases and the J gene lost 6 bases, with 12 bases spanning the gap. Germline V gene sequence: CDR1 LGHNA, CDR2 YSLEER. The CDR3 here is CASSPRTLSGELFF. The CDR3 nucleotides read TGCGCCAGCAGCCCTCGGACTCTATCCGGGGAGCTGTTTTTT.

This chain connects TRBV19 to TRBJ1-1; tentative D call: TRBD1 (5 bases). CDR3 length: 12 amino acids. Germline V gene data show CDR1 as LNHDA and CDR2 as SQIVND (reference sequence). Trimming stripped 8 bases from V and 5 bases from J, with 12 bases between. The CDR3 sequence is CASGMGGTEAFF. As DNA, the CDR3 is TGTGCCAGTGGGATGGGGGGGACTGAAGCTTTCTTT.

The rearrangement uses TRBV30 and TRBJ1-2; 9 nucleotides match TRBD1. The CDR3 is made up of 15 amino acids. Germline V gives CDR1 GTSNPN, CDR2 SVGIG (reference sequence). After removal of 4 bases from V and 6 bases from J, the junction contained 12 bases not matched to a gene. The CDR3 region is CAWNRGQGIYDGYTF. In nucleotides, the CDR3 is TGTGCCTGGAATCGCGGACAGGGGATCTATGATGGCTACACCTTC. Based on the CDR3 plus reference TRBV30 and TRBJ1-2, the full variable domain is SQTIHQWPATLVQPVGSPLSLECTVEGTSNPNLYWYRQAAGRGLQLLFYSVGIGQISSEVPQNLSASRPQDRQFILSSKKLLLSDSGFYLCAWNRGQGIYDGYTFGSGTRLTVV.

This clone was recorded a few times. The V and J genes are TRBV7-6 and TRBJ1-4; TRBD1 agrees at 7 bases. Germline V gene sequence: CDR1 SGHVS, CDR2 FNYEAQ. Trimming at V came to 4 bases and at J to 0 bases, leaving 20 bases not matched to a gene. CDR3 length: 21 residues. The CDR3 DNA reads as TGTGCCAGCAGCTCCTACAGATGGGACAGTACCGTGGATGCAACTAATGAAAAACTGTTTTTT. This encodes CASSSYRWDSTVDATNEKLFF.

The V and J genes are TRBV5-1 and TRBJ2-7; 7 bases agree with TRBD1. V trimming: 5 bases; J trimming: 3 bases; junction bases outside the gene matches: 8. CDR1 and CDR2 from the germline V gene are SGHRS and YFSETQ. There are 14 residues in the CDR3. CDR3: CASRRQGSNYEQYF. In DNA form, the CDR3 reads TGCGCCAGCAGGCGACAGGGTTCTAACTACGAGCAGTACTTC.

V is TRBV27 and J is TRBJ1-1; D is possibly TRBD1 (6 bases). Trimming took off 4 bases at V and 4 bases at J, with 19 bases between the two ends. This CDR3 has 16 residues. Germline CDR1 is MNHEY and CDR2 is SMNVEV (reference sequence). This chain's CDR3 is CASSSYGTPGGTEAFF. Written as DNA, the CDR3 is TGTGCCAGCAGTTCCTACGGGACACCGGGGGGCACTGAAGCTTTCTTT.

CDR3 coding DNA: TGTGCCAGCACCGTGGGGACGGGCGGGGGGGCTTCGGCAGAGACCCAGTACTTC. Translated: CASTVGTGGGASAETQYF. This chain connects TRBV5-6 to TRBJ2-5; 9 bases are a match to TRBD2. Trimming took 6 bases from V and 4 from J; bases not matched to a gene: 19. The CDR3 contains 18 residues. Looked up from germline, CDR1 is SGHDT and CDR2 is YYEEEE. The full variable domain, in which reference TRBV5-6 and TRBJ2-5 provide the parts outside the CDR3, is DAGVTQSPTHLIKTRGQQVTLRCSPKSGHDTVSWYQQALGQGPQFIFQYYEEEERQRGNFPDRFSGHQFPNYSSELNVNALLLGDSALYLCASTVGTGGGASAETQYFGPGTRLLVL.

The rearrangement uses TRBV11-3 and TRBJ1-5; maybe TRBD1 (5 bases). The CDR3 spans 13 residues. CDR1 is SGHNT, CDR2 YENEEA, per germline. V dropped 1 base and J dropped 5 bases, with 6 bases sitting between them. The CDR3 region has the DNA TGTGCCAGCAGCTTAGGACAGTATCAGCCCCAGCATTTT. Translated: CASSLGQYQPQHF.

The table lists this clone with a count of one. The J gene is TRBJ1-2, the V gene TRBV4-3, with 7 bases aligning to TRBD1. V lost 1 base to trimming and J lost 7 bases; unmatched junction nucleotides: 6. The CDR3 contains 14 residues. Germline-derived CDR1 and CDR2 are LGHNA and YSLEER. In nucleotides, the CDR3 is TGCGCCAGCAGCCAAGTAGGGGGCGCCGGTGGCTACACCTTC. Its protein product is CASSQVGGAGGYTF.

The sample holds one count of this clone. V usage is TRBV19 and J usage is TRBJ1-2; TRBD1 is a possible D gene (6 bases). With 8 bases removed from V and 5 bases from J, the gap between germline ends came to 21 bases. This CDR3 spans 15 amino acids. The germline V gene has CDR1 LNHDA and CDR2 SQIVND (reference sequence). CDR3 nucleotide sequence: TGTGCCAGTTCTGACTGGGGGCGCGGTCGGTATGGCTACACCTTC. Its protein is CASSDWGRGRYGYTF.

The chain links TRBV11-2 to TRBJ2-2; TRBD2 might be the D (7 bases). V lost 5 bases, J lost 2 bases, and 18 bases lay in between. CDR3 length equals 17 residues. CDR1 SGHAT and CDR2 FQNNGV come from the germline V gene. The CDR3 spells CASSPGPGGINTGELFF. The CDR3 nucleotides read TGTGCCAGCAGCCCAGGGCCGGGGGGCATCAACACCGGGGAGCTGTTTTTT.

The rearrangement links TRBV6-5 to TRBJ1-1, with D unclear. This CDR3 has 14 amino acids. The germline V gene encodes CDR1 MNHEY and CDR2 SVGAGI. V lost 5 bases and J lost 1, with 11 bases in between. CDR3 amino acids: CASSPDMENTEAFF. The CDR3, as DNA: TGTGCCAGCAGTCCAGACATGGAGAACACTGAAGCTTTCTTT.

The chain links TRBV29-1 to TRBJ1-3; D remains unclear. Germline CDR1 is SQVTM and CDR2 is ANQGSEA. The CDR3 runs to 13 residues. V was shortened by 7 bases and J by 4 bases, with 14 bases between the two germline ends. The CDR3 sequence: CSGMASSGNTIYF. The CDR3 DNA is TGCAGCGGCATGGCCTCCTCAGGAAACACCATATATTTT.

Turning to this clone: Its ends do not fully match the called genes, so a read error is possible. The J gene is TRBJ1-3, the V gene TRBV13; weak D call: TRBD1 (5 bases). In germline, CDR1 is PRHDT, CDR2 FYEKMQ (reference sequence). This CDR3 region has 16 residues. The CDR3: CASSLWGGEFGYTIYF. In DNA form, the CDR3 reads TGTGCCAGCAGCTTATGGGGCGGGGAGTTTGGATACACCATATATTTT. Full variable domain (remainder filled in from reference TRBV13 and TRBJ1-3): AAGVIQSPRHLIKEKRETATLKCYPIPRHDTVYWYQQGPGQDPQFLISFYEKMQSDKGSIPDRFSAQQFSDYHSELNMSSLELGDSALYFCASSLWGGEFGYTIYFGEGSWLTVV.

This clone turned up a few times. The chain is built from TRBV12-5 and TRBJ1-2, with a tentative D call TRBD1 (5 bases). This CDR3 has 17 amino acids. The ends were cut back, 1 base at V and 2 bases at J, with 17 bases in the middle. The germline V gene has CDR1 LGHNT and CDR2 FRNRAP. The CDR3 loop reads CASGLAAGRFYNYGYTF. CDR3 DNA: TGTGCTAGTGGTTTGGCGGCAGGGCGGTTCTACAACTATGGCTACACCTTC.

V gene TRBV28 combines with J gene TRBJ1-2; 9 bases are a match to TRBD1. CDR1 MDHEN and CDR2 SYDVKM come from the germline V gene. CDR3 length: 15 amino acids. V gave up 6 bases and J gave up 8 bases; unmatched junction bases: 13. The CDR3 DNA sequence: TGTGCCAGCAGGTCCTACAGGGGGCCGGCGGAGGGCTACACCTTC. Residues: CASRSYRGPAEGYTF.

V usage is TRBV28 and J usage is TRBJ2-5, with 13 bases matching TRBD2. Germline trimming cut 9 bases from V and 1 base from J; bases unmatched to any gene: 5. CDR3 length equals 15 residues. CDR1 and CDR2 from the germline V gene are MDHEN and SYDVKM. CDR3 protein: CASLRLAGGQETQYF. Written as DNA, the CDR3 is TGTGCCAGTCTCAGACTAGCGGGGGGCCAAGAGACCCAGTACTTC.

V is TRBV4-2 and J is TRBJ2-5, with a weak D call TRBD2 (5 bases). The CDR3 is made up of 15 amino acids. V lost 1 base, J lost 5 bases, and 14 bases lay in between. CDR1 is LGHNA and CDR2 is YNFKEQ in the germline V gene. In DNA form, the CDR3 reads TGTGCCAGCAGCCAAGGGGGTGAGGGTCGGGAGACCCAGTACTTC. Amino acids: CASSQGGEGRETQYF.

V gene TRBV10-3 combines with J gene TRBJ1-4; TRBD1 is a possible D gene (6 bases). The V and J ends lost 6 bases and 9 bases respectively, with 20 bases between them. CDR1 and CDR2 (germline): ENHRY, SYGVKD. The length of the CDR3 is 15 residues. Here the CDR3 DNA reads TGTGCCATCAGCTTGGGACAAGCGAGCGGTAAAAAACTGTTTTTT. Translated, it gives CAISLGQASGKKLFF.

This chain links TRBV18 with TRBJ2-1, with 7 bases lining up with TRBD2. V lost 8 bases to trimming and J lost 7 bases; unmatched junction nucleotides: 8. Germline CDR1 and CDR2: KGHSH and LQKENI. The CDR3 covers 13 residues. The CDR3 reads CASAEDGGNEQFF. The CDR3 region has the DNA TGTGCCAGCGCTGAGGACGGGGGGAATGAGCAGTTCTTC. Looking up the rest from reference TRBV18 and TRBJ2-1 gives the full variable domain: NAGVMQNPRHLVRRRGQEARLRCSPMKGHSHVYWYRQLPEEGLKFMVYLQKENIIDESGMPKERFSAEFPKEGPSILRIQQVVRGDSAAYFCASAEDGGNEQFFGPGTRLTVL.

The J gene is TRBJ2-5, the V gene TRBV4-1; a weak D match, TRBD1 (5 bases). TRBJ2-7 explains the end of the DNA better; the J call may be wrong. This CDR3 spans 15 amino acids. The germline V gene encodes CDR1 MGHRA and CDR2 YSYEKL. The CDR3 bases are TGCGCCAGCAGCCAATCCCGAGACAGTACCTACGAGCAGTACTTC. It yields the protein CASSQSRDSTYEQYF.